The entry below gives a single T cell receptor beta chain sequence along with its context. A few counts support this clone. What antigen it recognizes has not been identified. No base-level quality is on record; no much larger clone is a single base apart. The cohort consisted of 600 to 700 healthy bone marrow donors. Cohort members were all nominally healthy when sampled, although unrecorded immune exposures were likely present. The donor tested CMV seronegative, placing the donor among the approximately 400 seronegative members of the cohort. A peripheral blood sample was provided by each donor, and peripheral blood mononuclear cells were used for TCR beta sequencing. The Qiagen DNeasy Blood Extraction Kit was used to extract genomic DNA from the blood cell samples. This entry belongs to a study of cytomegalovirus exposure and HLA in healthy donors (dated by TCRdb to 2017 to 2019). For the wider study: According to an earlier analysis of 550 to 750 of the donors, roughly 180 million T cells yielded 117 million unique TCR beta sequences and 250 to 350 Gb of sequence data. Donor age, sex, ethnicity and CMV serostatus were compiled together with the repertoire data. Rather than drawing on any new phenotypic data, the later analysis identified candidate immune exposures from TCR beta sequences and the way those sequences occurred across donors. On average, roughly 200,000 unique TCR beta nucleotide sequences were sequenced per donor among roughly 430 genotyped donors of the cohort, with about 17% of those sequences being non-productive. The number of typed donors differed by locus: about 620-640 for A, B, C, DRB1 and DQB1; approximately 520 for DQA1; some 590 for DPA1; and some 450 for DPB1. HLA typing covered class I and class II loci at four-digit resolution. In an earlier analysis of 587 of the donors, high-throughput TCR beta sequencing was used to judge whether each TCR beta V gene segment behaved as functional or pseudogenic. The study used immunosequencing to profile the T cell repertoires of under 700 subjects and linked those repertoires to cytomegalovirus serostatus. Approximately 300 gigabases of sequencing data and 80 million or so unique TCR sequences were included in an early release covering about 620 HLA-typed donors. A later genetic analysis used genome-wide SNP genotypes for about 55% of the 666 donors, treating that subset as a discovery cohort. The study aimed to test whether cataloging public T cell receptors could reveal signatures of past pathogen exposure. A separate validation cohort of roughly 130 different subjects was used in addition to the roughly 720-subject first cohort. To predict cytomegalovirus infection status, the study brought together high-throughput TCR immunosequencing, statistical association of individual TCRs with disease status, and machine learning. Every discovery cohort repertoire had been produced on one sequencing platform. In a later analysis, previously published TCR beta repertoires from about 670 donors were re-analyzed and high-resolution HLA genotyping was added so that TCR occurrence patterns could be studied. The genetic ancestry cluster associated with self-reported Caucasian donors included about 81% of the roughly 390 genotyped donors. Because of strong linkage in the cohort, roughly five DR-DQ haplotypes were treated as single units for association and clustering. The paper as a whole reports these results and caveats: Most TCR sequences were observed very rarely across donors, whereas some public TCRs were present in many individuals. A further reported finding was that TCR beta sequences accurately predicted the HLA-A and HLA-B alleles for most subjects in the first cohort. Because the 87-base-pair reads could not distinguish some IMGT-functional V segments, including TRBV6-2 and TRBV6-3, those segments were excluded. In vitro tests confirmed that three of the cytomegalovirus-associated TCR beta chains recognize cytomegalovirus antigens. A cluster of highly shared sequence variants was judged likely to be a technical artifact of the sequencing pipeline. The cohort was sequenced for TCR beta chains only, and without alpha or paired-chain data the features that could be detected were limited. For the cohort, immune exposure information was limited to CMV serostatus. An association between a missense DCLRE1C variant and V-gene and J-gene trimming of TCR beta chains was found in a later genetic analysis and replicated in an independent cohort. In a later analysis, TCR association rates were found to vary across HLA loci, with the most associated TCRs seen for DRB1 alleles and the fewest for HLA-C alleles. The classifier was reported to diagnose cytomegalovirus status with high specificity and sensitivity in both the original and validation cohorts. The presence/absence analyses assumed that sequencing depth was roughly uniform across donors, and that assumption may not be true. Because some donors lacked HLA typing at each locus, the association tests relied only on the typed subset. A total of some 180 TCR beta chains were listed by the study as associated with cytomegalovirus. According to a later analysis, parvovirus B19, influenza, CMV and Epstein-Barr virus appeared linked to several top co-occurrence clusters. It was suggested by the authors that the approach could potentially be generalized to other disease states and immunological phenotypes. A later analysis found that HLA-associated TCR beta chains were more clonally expanded and had lower generation probabilities than equally common non-associated chains. In an earlier analysis of approximately 600 of the donors, most TCR beta V segments were observed in productive rearrangements about 90% or about 30% of the time, broadly matching IMGT annotations. A later analysis associated 16,951 TCR beta sequences with specific HLA alleles at a false discovery rate of 0.05. A later analysis found that most CMV-associated TCR beta chains appeared HLA-restricted, with HLA associations seemingly driven largely by CMV exposure. Correlated functional status among segregating V segments might reflect linkage disequilibrium, but an unknown experimental factor could not be ruled out. When HLA alleles, especially DR and DQ, strongly co-occurred, TCR associations were difficult to assign to individual alleles. In a later genetic analysis, fewer N-insertions in productive TCRs were reported among donors in an Asian-associated ancestry cluster than the roughly 700-donor mean. Because counts were too low, roughly 18 rarely observed V segments, including chromosome 9 orphons, were left out of the earlier analysis of 587 of the donors.

The method behind the library was the immunoSEQ multiplex PCR assay. For the multiplex PCR, a mixture combining 60 forward primers for TCR Vbeta segments and 13 reverse primers for TCR Jbeta segments was used. The CDR3 region of rearranged TCR beta genes was amplified from genomic DNA by a multiplex PCR assay. The Illumina HiSeq System was used to sequence the amplified TCR beta libraries as 87-base-pair reads. Processing in the source paper ran as follows. Across the 500 to 750 repertoires, a later analysis counted 75 million to 90 million unique TCR beta chains, some 11 million of which were shared by at least two donors. Raw reads were error-corrected and collapsed into unique sequences by a nearest-neighbor algorithm in which closely related sequences were merged to remove PCR and sequencing errors. Alignment of CDR3 sequences to IMGT reference sequences was used to assign V, D and J gene segments. Each retained sequence needed at least a six-nucleotide match to both a V gene segment and a J gene segment. Rearrangements were classified as productive when the CDR3 lacked stop codons and remained in frame with V and J, and all other rearrangements were classified as non-productive. CDR3 was defined by IMGT convention, running from the second conserved V-encoded cysteine to the conserved J-encoded phenylalanine. The earlier analysis of a few hundred of the donors excluded sequences that lacked an unambiguous match to a single V gene segment. An earlier analysis of fewer than 750 of the donors called V segments functional above 56.7% productive rearrangements and segregating when the between-donor standard deviation exceeded 5%. To diagnose cytomegalovirus status from the catalog of TCR beta chain sequences, a statistical classification framework was built. A later analysis assigned V and J genes by comparing TCR nucleotide sequences with IMGT/GENE-DB human TR gene sequences. In a later analysis, CDR3 sequences and most-parsimonious VDJ recombination scenarios were assigned using the TCRdist pipeline. A later analysis defined each TCR beta chain by its CDR3 amino acid sequence plus V-gene family, and excluded reads lacking a unique V-gene family. In a later analysis, 550 to 650 highly shared, low-generation-probability nucleotide sequences were removed to address suspected cross-contamination and a sequencing artifact. In a later analysis, a clonal expansion index was calculated for each public chain from normalized within-repertoire ranks of inferred template counts. A later analysis computed generation probabilities with a VDJ recombination model fitted to out-of-frame rearrangements, and checked the results against IGoR. In a later analysis, TCR-TCR, TCR-HLA and TCR-CMV co-occurrence was scored with hypergeometric tests, and a repertoire-size bias correction was applied to TCR pairs. To estimate false discovery rates, a later analysis permuted the HLA or CMV assignments 20 times. In a later analysis, co-occurring TCRs were grouped using DBSCAN, and TCRdist sequence similarity was added for clustering within HLA-allele-positive subsets. Co-occurrence clustering excluded repertoires with fewer than 30,000 or more than 120,000 public chains, plus five with anomalous nucleotide sharing. Entries here come from immuneACCESS through TCRdb and include only in-frame sequences with V and J called. Some clones fail to appear in such tables; in the studies checked, an unresolved V gene covers under half of the shortfall, and the cause of the remainder is unknown. That table supplies the V and J calls and clone size; D and trimming were determined from the DNA. The sample table contains about 160,000 clones; only one count was recorded for roughly 73% of them. 1.5% to 2% of the sample lies in the top ten.

V was cut back by 6 bases and J by 5 bases, leaving a gap of 14 bases between them. Looking up the germline V gene yields CDR1 SNHLY and CDR2 FYNNEI. The CDR3 runs 14 amino acids, cysteine and phenylalanine included. Solely the CDR3 DNA is kept, with 42 bases framed from the first base. The chain is assembled from TRBV2 and TRBJ2-1, with TRBD1 perhaps the D gene, on 5 matching bases. This receptor was obtained from a woman aged 18-29 years in good health and CMV-seronegative. The sample consisted of PBMCs. DNA sequence: TGTGCCAGCAGATATCAGGGCTCAAACAATGAGCAGTTCTTC. Its amino acids are CASRYQGSNNEQFF. The CDR3 plus the reference TRBV2 and TRBJ2-1 genes for the other parts give the full variable domain: EPEVTQTPSHQVTQMGQEVILRCVPISNHLYFYWYRQILGQKVEFLVSFYNNEISEKSEIFDDQFSVERPDGSNFTLKIRSTKLEDSAMYFCASRYQGSNNEQFFGPGTRLTVL.